The T cell receptor (beta chain) under discussion was sequenced for a study of cytomegalovirus exposure and HLA in healthy donors (dated by TCRdb to 2016 to 2017). In the study overall: According to a later analysis, the 100 to 150 validation repertoires were produced on the same platform as the roughly 720 repertoires of the first cohort. High-throughput TCR immunosequencing, statistical association of individual TCRs with disease status, and machine learning were combined to predict cytomegalovirus infection status. A separate validation cohort of about 110 different subjects was used in addition to the 666-subject first cohort. The study aimed to test whether cataloging public T cell receptors could reveal signatures of past pathogen exposure.

Donors formed part of the validation cohort, which comprised fewer than 150 subjects and was distinct from the first cohort of 550 to 850 subjects. Counted from cysteine to phenylalanine, this CDR3 has 11 amino acids. The kept DNA is CDR3 alone, 33 bases in frame from the first base. V and J are trimmed by 2 bases and 15 bases, and the gene matches miss 4 bases of the junction. From a lookup of the germline V gene (reference sequence), CDR1 and CDR2 are MNHNY and SVGAGI. Receptors were amplified or captured by the immunoSEQ multiplex PCR assay. The paper's data handling went like this. A statistical classification framework was built to diagnose cytomegalovirus status from the catalog of TCR beta chain sequences. The immuneACCESS repertoire file appears here via TCRdb, limited to in-frame rearrangements. These files lack a portion of the clones; in checked studies, under half of the deficit traces to unresolved V genes, and the cause of the others is not known. The V and J calls and clone size come from that table; D and trimming were worked out from the DNA. The sample table records 43,000 or so clones; 92% of these occur just once. The ten largest clones take up over 5.5% of the sample.

Notes on this clone: This receptor's antigen is unknown. Per-base quality was not reported, and no clone a single base away is much larger than it.

Study-level results and caveats: A total of around 150 TCR beta chains were listed by the study as associated with cytomegalovirus. Most TCR sequences were seen in very few donors, while some public TCRs were found in many individuals. The validation cohort had no HLA typing available for a later analysis, so co-occurrence within that cohort was assessed over all 130 or so repertoires. A later analysis found that TCRs clustered in the first cohort also tended to co-occur in the approximately 120 validation repertoires, with about 94% of cluster scores above 0. In vitro tests confirmed that three of the cytomegalovirus-associated TCR beta chains recognize cytomegalovirus antigens. According to the authors, the approach could potentially be generalized to other disease states and immunological phenotypes. The classifier was reported to diagnose cytomegalovirus status with high specificity and sensitivity in both the original cohort and the validation cohort.

This clonotype originated in a man younger than 35 in good health and CMV-seronegative. The sample comprised PBMCs. This chain is built from TRBV6-6 and TRBJ2-3, and 8 junction bases match TRBD2. The CDR3 corresponds to CASSYGVAGYF. The sequenced DNA is TGTGCCAGCAGTTACGGGGTAGCGGGATATTTT.